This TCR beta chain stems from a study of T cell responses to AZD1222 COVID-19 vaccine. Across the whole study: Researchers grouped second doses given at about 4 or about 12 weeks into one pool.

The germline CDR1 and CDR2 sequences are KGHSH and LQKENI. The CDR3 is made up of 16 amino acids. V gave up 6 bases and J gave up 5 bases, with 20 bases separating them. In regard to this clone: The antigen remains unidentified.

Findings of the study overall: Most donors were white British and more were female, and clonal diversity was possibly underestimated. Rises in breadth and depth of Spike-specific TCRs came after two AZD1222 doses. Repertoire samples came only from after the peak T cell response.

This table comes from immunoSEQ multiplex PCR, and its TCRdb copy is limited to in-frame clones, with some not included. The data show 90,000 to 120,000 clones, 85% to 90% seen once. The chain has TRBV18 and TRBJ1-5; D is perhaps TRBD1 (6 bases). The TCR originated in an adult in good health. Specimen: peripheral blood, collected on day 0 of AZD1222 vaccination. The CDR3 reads CASSSENPGVDQPQHF. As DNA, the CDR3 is TGTGCCAGCTCCTCGGAGAACCCAGGGGTGGATCAGCCCCAGCATTTT.